One sample yielded the 20 T cell receptor beta chains listed below, sequenced in a study of blood T cell repertoires in COVID-19. Data came from immunoSEQ multiplex PCR; TCRdb stores just in-frame clones and leaves some out. The sample yields fewer than 250,000 clones, 83% seen once. Sequenced: PBMCs or T cells enriched from blood (not recorded which). All receptors come from a woman aged 45 to 65 who had been exposed to COVID-19.

This CDR3 reads CASSTSGYGNTIYF. The CDR3 nucleotides read TGTGCCAGCAGCACATCGGGGTATGGAAACACCATATATTTT. This chain uses TRBV5-5 with TRBJ1-3; D ambiguous. CDR3 length equals 14 residues. Trimming took off 4 bases at V and 3 bases at J, with 11 bases between the two ends. Germline lookup yields CDR1 SGHKS and CDR2 YYEKEE (reference sequence).

V and J are TRBV5-4 and TRBJ1-2; 8 bases agree with TRBD1. The germline V gene has CDR1 SGHNT and CDR2 YYREEE (reference sequence). V trimming: 1 base; J trimming: 8 bases; junction bases outside the gene matches: 7. This CDR3 contains 14 residues. In DNA form, the CDR3 reads TGTGCCAGCAGCTTGTTCCAGGGGGCTAACGGCTACACCTTC. Protein sequence: CASSLFQGANGYTF.

The chain links TRBV6-5 to TRBJ2-3, with D possibly being TRBD2 (6 bases). Germline CDR1 and CDR2: MNHEY and SVGAGI. The CDR3 consists of 13 residues. The germline V and J ends were trimmed by 7 bases and 2 bases, with 10 bases remaining between them. For the CDR3, the DNA is TGTGCCAGCATGGCGGGGCACACAGATACGCAGTATTTT. This sequence encodes CASMAGHTDTQYF.

The gene calls are TRBV5-1 and TRBJ1-2; 8 nucleotides agree with TRBD1. The J segment lost 4 bases and the V segment lost 4 bases, leaving 12 bases of the junction unmatched. Germline V gives CDR1 SGHRS, CDR2 YFSETQ. The length of the CDR3 is 16 residues. In nucleotides, the CDR3 is TGCGCCAGCAGCAAGGGCGGGACAGGATCATCCTATGGCTACACCTTC. It encodes CASSKGGTGSSYGYTF.

The chain links TRBV7-9 to TRBJ1-4; D is unclear. The V end lost 0 bases, the J end lost 0 bases, and 2 bases lay between the germline ends. The CDR3 length is 14 residues. Germline CDR1 and CDR2: SEHNR and FQNEAQ (reference sequence). The CDR3 protein is CASSLAATNEKLFF. The CDR3 DNA follows: TGTGCCAGCAGCTTAGCCGCAACTAATGAAAAACTGTTTTTT.

The chain is built from TRBV28 and TRBJ2-7; TRBD1 is a possible D gene (5 bases). CDR3 length equals 14 residues. V shed 6 bases and J shed 6 bases, with 18 bases lying between them. Germline CDR1 MDHEN, CDR2 SYDVKM. The CDR3: CASSPFQGLGEQYF. Written as DNA, the CDR3 is TGTGCCAGCAGCCCTTTCCAGGGATTAGGCGAGCAGTACTTC.

The V call is TRBV18, the J call TRBJ2-2, with 9 bases matching TRBD1. The V and J ends lost 5 bases and 9 bases, in that order; junction bases with no gene match: 10. This CDR3 has 15 residues. Germline V gene data show CDR1 as KGHSH and CDR2 as LQKENI. This chain's CDR3 is CASSIQGAARRELFF. As DNA, the CDR3 is TGTGCCAGCTCAATACAGGGGGCGGCACGCCGGGAGCTGTTTTTT.

CDR3 sequence (DNA): TGTGCCAGCAGTGGGACACCCGAGGACCATAGGAACAATGAGCAGTTCTTC. Its translation is CASSGTPEDHRNNEQFF. V and J are TRBV6-2 or TRBV6-3 and TRBJ2-1; tentative D call: TRBD1 (6 bases). Trimming removed 5 bases at V and 5 bases at J, with 22 bases between. This CDR3 is 17 amino acids long. Germline CDR1 is MNHEY and CDR2 is SVGEGT.

This clone was observed once. This chain uses TRBV3-1 (or the pseudogene TRBV3-2) with TRBJ1-1; 7 bases are shared with TRBD1. Germline V gene lookup returns CDR1 LGHDT and CDR2 YNNKEL (reference sequence). The CDR3 has 13 amino acids. J lost 4 bases, V lost 5 bases, and 4 bases had no gene match. Written as DNA, the CDR3 is TGTGCCAGCAGCACCCAGGGGGGCACTGAAGCTTTCTTT. Its translation: CASSTQGGTEAFF.

The chain couples TRBV5-3 to TRBJ2-2; 16 positions match TRBD2. TRBV5-3 is assigned to the ORF class and has an uncertain function. The CDR3 totals 19 residues. The J segment lost 3 bases and the V segment lost 4 bases, leaving 9 bases of the junction unmatched. CDR3 sequence: CARSRGLAGGPVHTGELFF. The CDR3 bases are TGTGCCAGAAGCCGGGGACTAGCGGGGGGGCCGGTGCACACCGGGGAGCTGTTTTTT.

This clone is judged medium-sized (0.01 to 0.1%). The chain uses TRBV25-1 and TRBJ2-2; D remains ambiguous. The germline V and J ends were trimmed by 2 bases and 1 base, with 8 bases remaining between them. Germline V CDR1 and CDR2: MGHDK, SYGVNS. This CDR3 comprises 15 residues. CDR3 in amino acids: CASSEAQMNTGELFF. The CDR3 nucleotides read TGTGCCAGCAGTGAAGCACAGATGAACACCGGGGAGCTGTTTTTT.

The CDR3 protein is CASNQGGGDTEAFF. DNA of the CDR3: TGTGCCAGCAACCAAGGAGGGGGGGACACTGAAGCTTTCTTT. The chain joins TRBV27 to TRBJ1-1; perhaps TRBD1 as D (6 bases). The CDR3 consists of 14 residues. V was clipped by 7 bases and J by 3 bases, with 15 bases between them. CDR1 and CDR2 from the germline V gene are MNHEY and SMNVEV (reference sequence).

The V and J genes are TRBV28 and TRBJ1-2; 9 bases match TRBD1. The V and J ends lost 6 bases and 0 bases, in that order; junction bases with no gene match: 2. Germline values: CDR1 MDHEN, CDR2 SYDVKM. The CDR3 contains 14 residues. The CDR3 region has the DNA TGTGCCAGCAGGAGGACAGGGGCTAACTATGGCTACACCTTC. Encoded protein: CASRRTGANYGYTF.

This clone is a singleton in its sample. V gene TRBV7-2 combines with J gene TRBJ1-5; D call uncertain. The V gene lost 3 bases and the J gene lost 4 bases, with 10 bases spanning the gap. Germline lookup yields CDR1 SGHTA and CDR2 FQGNSA. The CDR3 runs to 14 residues. The CDR3 loop reads CASSFGSTNQPQHF. In DNA, the CDR3 is TGTGCCAGCAGCTTCGGGAGTACAAATCAGCCCCAGCATTTT.

The chain combines TRBV2 with TRBJ1-2, with D possibly being TRBD1 (5 bases). From germline, CDR1 is SNHLY and CDR2 FYNNEI. This CDR3 contains 12 residues. V lost 6 bases to trimming and J lost 8 bases, with 13 bases between them. CDR3 DNA: TGTGCCAGCAGGGAGGGGCTAGGAGGCTACACCTTC. Encoded protein: CASREGLGGYTF.

This clone was observed many times. The CDR3 protein is CASSSDSYSSGYTF. In DNA, the CDR3 is TGTGCCAGCAGCTCCGACTCATACTCGAGTGGCTACACCTTC. The V gene is TRBV7-9, the J gene TRBJ1-2, with D unclear. This CDR3 has 14 amino acids. Trimming shortened V by 4 bases and J by 7 bases, and 16 bases separated the two germline ends. Germline CDR1 reads SEHNR; CDR2 reads FQNEAQ (reference sequence).

The chain couples TRBV5-5 to TRBJ1-2, with no clear D. V shed 1 base and J shed 8 bases, with 12 bases lying between them. The CDR3 covers 13 residues. Germline V lookup: CDR1 SGHKS, CDR2 YYEKEE (reference sequence). CDR3 in amino acids: CASSLYNTLGYTF. DNA of the CDR3: TGTGCCAGCAGCTTGTATAACACCCTCGGCTACACCTTC. The full variable domain, in which reference TRBV5-5 and TRBJ1-2 provide the parts outside the CDR3, is DAGVTQSPTHLIKTRGQQVTLRCSPISGHKSVSWYQQVLGQGPQFIFQYYEKEERGRGNFPDRFSARQFPNYSSELNVNALLLGDSALYLCASSLYNTLGYTFGSGTRLTVV.

The gene calls are TRBV10-2 and TRBJ1-1, with 9 bases lining up with TRBD1. V lost 6 bases and J lost 3; bases outside the gene matches: 5. CDR3 length: 14 amino acids. Germline V gene lookup returns CDR1 WSHSY and CDR2 SAAADI. The chain's CDR3 is CASSWTGEDTEAFF. Here the CDR3 DNA reads TGCGCCAGCAGCTGGACAGGGGAGGACACTGAAGCTTTCTTT.

This chain links TRBV5-1 with TRBJ1-1; 7 nucleotides line up with TRBD1. This CDR3 contains 13 residues. Losses at the gene ends were 2 bases for V and 4 bases for J; bases not matched to a gene: 2. CDR1 is SGHRS, CDR2 YFSETQ, per germline. The CDR3 nucleotides read TGCGCCAGCAGCTTATCAGGGGGCACTGAAGCTTTCTTT. Amino acids: CASSLSGGTEAFF.

DNA of the CDR3: TGTGCCAGCAGCTTACCCCGGACAGGGAAGACTGGAAACACCATATATTTT. Residues: CASSLPRTGKTGNTIYF. This chain links TRBV7-2 with TRBJ1-3; 8 positions match TRBD1. This CDR3 region has 17 residues. CDR1 is SGHTA and CDR2 is FQGNSA in the germline V gene. The ends lost 2 bases at V and 2 bases at J; junction bases unmatched: 8.